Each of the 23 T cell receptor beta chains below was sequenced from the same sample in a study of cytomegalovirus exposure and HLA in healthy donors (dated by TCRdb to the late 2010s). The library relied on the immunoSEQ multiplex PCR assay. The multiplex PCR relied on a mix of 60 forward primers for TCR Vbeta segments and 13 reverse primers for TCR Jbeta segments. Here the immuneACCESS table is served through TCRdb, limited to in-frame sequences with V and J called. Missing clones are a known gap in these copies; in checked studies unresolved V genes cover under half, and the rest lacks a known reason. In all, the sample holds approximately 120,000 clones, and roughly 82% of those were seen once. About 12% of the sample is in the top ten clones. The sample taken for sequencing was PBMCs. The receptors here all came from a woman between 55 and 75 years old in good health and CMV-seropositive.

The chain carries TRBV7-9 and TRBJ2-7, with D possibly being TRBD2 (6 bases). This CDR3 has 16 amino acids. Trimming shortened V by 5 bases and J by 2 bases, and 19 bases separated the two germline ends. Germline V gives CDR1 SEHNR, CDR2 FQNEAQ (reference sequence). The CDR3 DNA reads TGTGCCAGCAGCCGTGCGCTCGGCGGGACCACCTACGAGCAGTACTTC. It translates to CASSRALGGTTYEQYF.

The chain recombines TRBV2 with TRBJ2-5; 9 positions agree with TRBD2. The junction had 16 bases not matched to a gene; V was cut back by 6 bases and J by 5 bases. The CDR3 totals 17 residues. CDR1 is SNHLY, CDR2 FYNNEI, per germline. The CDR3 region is CASRGRSQRGVGETQYF. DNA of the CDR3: TGTGCCAGCAGGGGAAGGTCCCAGCGGGGGGTTGGCGAGACCCAGTACTTC.

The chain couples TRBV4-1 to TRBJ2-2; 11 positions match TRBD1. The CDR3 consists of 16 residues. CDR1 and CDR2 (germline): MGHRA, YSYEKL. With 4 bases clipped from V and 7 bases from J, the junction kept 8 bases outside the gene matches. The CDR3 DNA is TGCGCCAGCAGCCGGCCGGGACAGGGGGTAGTCGGGGAGCTGTTTTTT. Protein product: CASSRPGQGVVGELFF.

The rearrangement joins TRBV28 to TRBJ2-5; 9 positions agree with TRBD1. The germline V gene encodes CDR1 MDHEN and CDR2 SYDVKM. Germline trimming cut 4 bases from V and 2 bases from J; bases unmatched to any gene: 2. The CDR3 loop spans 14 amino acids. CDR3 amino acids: CASSWGTGQETQYF. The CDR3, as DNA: TGTGCCAGCAGTTGGGGGACAGGGCAAGAGACCCAGTACTTC.

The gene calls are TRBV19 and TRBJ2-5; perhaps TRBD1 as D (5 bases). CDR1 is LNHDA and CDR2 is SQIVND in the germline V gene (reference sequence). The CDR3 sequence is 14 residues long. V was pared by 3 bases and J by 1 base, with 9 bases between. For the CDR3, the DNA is TGTGCCAGTAGTATTACAGGCAGCCAAGAGACCCAGTACTTC. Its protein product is CASSITGSQETQYF. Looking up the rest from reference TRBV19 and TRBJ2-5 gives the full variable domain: DGGITQSPKYLFRKEGQNVTLSCEQNLNHDAMYWYRQDPGQGLRLIYYSQIVNDFQKGDIAEGYSVSREKKESFPLTVTSAQKNPTAFYLCASSITGSQETQYFGPGTRLLVL.

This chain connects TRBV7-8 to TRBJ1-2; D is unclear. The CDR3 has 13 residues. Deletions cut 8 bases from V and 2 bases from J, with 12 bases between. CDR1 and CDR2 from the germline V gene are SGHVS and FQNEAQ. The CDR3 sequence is CASAPTENYGYTF. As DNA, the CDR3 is TGTGCCAGCGCCCCTACAGAAAACTATGGCTACACCTTC.

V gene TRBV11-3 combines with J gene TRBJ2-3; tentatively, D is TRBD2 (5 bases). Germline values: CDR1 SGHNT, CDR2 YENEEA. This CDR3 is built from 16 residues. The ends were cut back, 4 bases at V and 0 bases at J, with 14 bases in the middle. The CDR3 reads CASSSGVDSSTDTQYF. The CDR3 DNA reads TGTGCCAGCAGCTCTGGGGTGGACTCAAGCACAGATACGCAGTATTTT.

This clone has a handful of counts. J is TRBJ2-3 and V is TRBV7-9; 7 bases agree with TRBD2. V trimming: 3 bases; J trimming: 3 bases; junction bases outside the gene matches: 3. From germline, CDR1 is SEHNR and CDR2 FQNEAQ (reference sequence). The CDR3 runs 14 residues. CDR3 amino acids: CASSFQGGTDTQYF. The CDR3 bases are TGTGCCAGCAGCTTCCAGGGAGGGACAGATACGCAGTATTTT.

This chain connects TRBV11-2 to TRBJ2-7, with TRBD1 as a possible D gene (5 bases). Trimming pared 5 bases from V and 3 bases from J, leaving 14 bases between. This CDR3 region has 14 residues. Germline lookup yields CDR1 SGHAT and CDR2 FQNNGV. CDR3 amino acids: CASSLRASGYEQYF. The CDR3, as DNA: TGTGCCAGCAGCCTCAGGGCCTCCGGCTACGAGCAGTACTTC.

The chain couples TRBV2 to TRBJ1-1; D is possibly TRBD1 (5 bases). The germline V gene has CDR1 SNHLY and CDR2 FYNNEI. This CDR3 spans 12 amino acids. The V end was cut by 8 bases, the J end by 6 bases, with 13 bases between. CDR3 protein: CASGAEGPEAFF. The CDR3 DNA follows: TGTGCCAGCGGGGCGGAGGGGCCTGAAGCTTTCTTT. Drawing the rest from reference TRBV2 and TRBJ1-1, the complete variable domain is EPEVTQTPSHQVTQMGQEVILRCVPISNHLYFYWYRQILGQKVEFLVSFYNNEISEKSEIFDDQFSVERPDGSNFTLKIRSTKLEDSAMYFCASGAEGPEAFFGQGTRLTVV.

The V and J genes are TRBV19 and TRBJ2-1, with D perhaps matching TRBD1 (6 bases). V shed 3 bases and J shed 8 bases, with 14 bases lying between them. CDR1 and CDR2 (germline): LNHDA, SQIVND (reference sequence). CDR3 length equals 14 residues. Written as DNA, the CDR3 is TGTGCCAGTAGTATGAGGACAGTGGCCGATGAGCAGTTCTTC. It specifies CASSMRTVADEQFF.

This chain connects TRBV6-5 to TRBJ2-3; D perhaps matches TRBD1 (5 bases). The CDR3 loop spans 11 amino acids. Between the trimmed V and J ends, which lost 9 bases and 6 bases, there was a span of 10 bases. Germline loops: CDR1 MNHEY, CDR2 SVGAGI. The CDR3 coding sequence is TGTGCCAGGCCTGGGGCCGATACGCAGTATTTT. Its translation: CARPGADTQYF.

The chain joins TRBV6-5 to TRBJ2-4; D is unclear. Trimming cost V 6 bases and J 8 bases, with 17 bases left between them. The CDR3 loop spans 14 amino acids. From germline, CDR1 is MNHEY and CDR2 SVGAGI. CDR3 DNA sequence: TGTGCCAGCAGAAGAGGCCAGATTTCGGACATTCAGTACTTC. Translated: CASRRGQISDIQYF.

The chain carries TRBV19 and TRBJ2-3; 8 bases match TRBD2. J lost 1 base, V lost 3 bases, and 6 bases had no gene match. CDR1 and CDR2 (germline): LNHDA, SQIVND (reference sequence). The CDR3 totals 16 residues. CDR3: CASSIGGVLRTDTQYF. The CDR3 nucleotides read TGTGCCAGTAGTATCGGGGGGGTGCTCCGCACAGATACGCAGTATTTT.

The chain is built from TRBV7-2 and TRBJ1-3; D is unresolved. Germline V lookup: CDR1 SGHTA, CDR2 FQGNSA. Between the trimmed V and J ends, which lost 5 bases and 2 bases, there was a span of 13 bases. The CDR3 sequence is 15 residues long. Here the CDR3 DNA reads TGTGCCAGCAGCCTGGGCCACTTTGCTGGAAACACCATATATTTT. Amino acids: CASSLGHFAGNTIYF.

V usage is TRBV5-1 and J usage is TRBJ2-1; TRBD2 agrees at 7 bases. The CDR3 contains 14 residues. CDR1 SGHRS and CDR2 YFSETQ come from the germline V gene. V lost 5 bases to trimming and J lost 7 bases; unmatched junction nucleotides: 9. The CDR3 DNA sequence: TGCGCCAGCAGTAGGGAGGGGCAGGCGAATGAGCAGTTCTTC. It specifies CASSREGQANEQFF.

For the CDR3, the DNA is TGTGCCAGCAGCTGGGTTAGCGGGAGCTCCTACAATGAGCAGTTCTTC. Translated: CASSWVSGSSYNEQFF. The genes are TRBV7-3 and TRBJ2-1; 9 bases agree with TRBD2. The CDR3 length is 16 residues. Germline V gene data show CDR1 as SGHTA and CDR2 as FQGTGA. V was pared by 4 bases and J by 0 bases, with 4 bases of the junction left unmatched.

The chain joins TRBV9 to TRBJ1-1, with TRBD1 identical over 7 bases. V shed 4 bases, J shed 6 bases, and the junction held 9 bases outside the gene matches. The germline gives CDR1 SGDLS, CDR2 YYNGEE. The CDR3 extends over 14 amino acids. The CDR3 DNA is TGTGCCAGCAGCCCCCGGACAGGAATGCCTGAAGCTTTCTTT. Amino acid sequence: CASSPRTGMPEAFF.

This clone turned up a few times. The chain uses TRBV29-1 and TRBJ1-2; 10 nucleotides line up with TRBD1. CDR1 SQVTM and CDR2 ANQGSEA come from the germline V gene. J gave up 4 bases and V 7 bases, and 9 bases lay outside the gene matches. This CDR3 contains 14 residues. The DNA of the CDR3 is TGCAGCGGGGGACAGGGGAATGGAGGCTATGGCTACACCTTC. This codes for CSGGQGNGGYGYTF.

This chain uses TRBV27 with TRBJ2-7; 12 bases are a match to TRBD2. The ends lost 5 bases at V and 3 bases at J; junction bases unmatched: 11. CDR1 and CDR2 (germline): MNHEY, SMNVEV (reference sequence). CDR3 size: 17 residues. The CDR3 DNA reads TGTGCCAGCAGTCCCAAGACTAGCGGGAGACCTTTCTACGAGCAGTACTTC. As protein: CASSPKTSGRPFYEQYF.

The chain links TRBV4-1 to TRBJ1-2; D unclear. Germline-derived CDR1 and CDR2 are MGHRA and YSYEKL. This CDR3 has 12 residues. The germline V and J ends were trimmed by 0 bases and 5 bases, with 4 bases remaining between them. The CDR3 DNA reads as TGCGCCAGCAGCCAAGATCAATATGGCTACACCTTC. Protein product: CASSQDQYGYTF.

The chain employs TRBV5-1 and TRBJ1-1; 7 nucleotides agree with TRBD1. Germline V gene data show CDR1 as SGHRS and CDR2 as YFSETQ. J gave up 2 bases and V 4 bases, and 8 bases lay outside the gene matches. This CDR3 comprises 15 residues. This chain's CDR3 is CASSGTGQSNTEAFF. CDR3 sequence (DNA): TGCGCCAGCAGCGGAACGGGACAGAGTAACACTGAAGCTTTCTTT.

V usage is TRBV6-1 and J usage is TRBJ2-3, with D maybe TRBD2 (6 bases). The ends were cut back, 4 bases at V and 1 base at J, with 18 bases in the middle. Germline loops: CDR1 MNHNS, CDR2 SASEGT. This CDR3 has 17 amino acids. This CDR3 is CASSAAGLSLGTDTQYF. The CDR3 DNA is TGTGCCAGCAGTGCGGCGGGACTCTCACTAGGCACAGATACGCAGTATTTT.